This paragraph covers one T cell receptor beta chain sequence. The sample's treatment: roughly 20 received Ad26.COV2.S at low or high dose, single or two shots; 5 received placebo; per-sample allocation not given. Vaccine and placebo recipients were sampled on day 63 after the first injection. This sample was taken from a study of Ad26.COV2.S vaccination and SARS-CoV-2 variants. The junction had 6 bases not matched to a gene; V was cut back by 5 bases and J by 1 base. This CDR3 region has 15 residues. The germline gives CDR1 WNHNN, CDR2 SYGVQD (reference sequence). Produced via immunoSEQ multiplex PCR; TCRdb's table is partial and in-frame only. The sample has 380,000 or so clones; around 88% are singletons.

The chain links TRBV10-1 to TRBJ2-5, with 8 bases lining up with TRBD2. The sequenced sample was peripheral blood, obtained in a trial of Ad26.COV2.S vaccine versus placebo. The TCR was taken from a person between 18 and 65 years old who received the Ad26.COV2.S COVID-19 vaccine or a placebo. The CDR3 is CASSSSGGFQETQYF. CDR3 nucleotides: TGCGCCAGCAGTTCCAGCGGGGGATTCCAAGAGACCCAGTACTTC.